Presented here are 3 T cell receptor beta chains from one specimen sequenced in a study of beta chain features in type 1 diabetes. Study-level results: Across all four CD4+ subsets, people with type 1 diabetes showed modestly shorter TCRB CDR3s.

Since all of the isolated RNA was reverse transcribed, expressed TCRB transcripts were what got sequenced. Produced via immunoSEQ multiplex PCR; TCRdb's table is partial and in-frame only. The sample includes more than 550,000 clones, roughly 13% of them seen just once. The antigens these receptors bind are not known. The sequencing sample was made of naive CD4+ T cells from blood. Receptor source: a young man with type 1 diabetes.

There are a few counts of this clone. The gene calls are TRBV4-1 and TRBJ2-7, with 9 bases matching TRBD2. V shed 2 bases and J 5 bases; nucleotides not matched to a gene: 10. This CDR3 comprises 16 residues. Germline CDR1 is MGHRA and CDR2 is YSYEKL. As DNA, the CDR3 is TGCGCCAGCAGCCAAAGTCGCGGGACTAGCAAAGACGAGCAGTACTTC. It translates to CASSQSRGTSKDEQYF.

The chain links TRBV14 to TRBJ1-6, with TRBD1 matching over 9 bases. CDR3 length: 15 amino acids. The germline V gene encodes CDR1 SGHDN and CDR2 FVKESK. V dropped 4 bases and J dropped 11; count of bases not matched to a gene: 9. CDR3 protein: CASSLLGQGIAPLHF. The CDR3 DNA sequence: TGTGCCAGCAGCCTATTGGGACAGGGTATCGCACCCCTCCACTTT. Full variable domain (rest looked up from reference TRBV14 and TRBJ1-6): EAGVTQFPSHSVIEKGQTVTLRCDPISGHDNLYWYRRVMGKEIKFLLHFVKESKQDESGMPNNRFLAERTGGTYSTLKVQPAELEDSGVYFCASSLLGQGIAPLHFGNGTRLTVT.

This clone has only a few counts. Other DNA sequences in the sample encode the same CDR3. This chain connects TRBV6-6 to TRBJ2-3; 12 bases align to TRBD2. J was trimmed by 3 bases and V by 2 bases; bases with no gene match: 0. Germline V gene sequence: CDR1 MNHNY, CDR2 SVGAGI (reference sequence). The CDR3 runs 15 residues. DNA of the CDR3: TGTGCCAGCAGTTACGGGACTAGCGGGACAGATACGCAGTATTTT. Translated, it gives CASSYGTSGTDTQYF.